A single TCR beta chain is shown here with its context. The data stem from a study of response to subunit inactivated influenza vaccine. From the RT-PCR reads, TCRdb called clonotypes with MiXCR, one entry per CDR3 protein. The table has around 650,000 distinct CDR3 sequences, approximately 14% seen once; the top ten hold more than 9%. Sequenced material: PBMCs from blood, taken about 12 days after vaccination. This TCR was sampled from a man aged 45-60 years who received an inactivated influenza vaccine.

CDR3 region: CASSEGLVNTGELFF. The CDR3 DNA follows: TGCGCCAGCAGTGAGGGACTGGTGAACACCGGGGAGCTGTTTTTT. The chain carries TRBV5-1 and TRBJ2-2, with a weak D call TRBD2 (6 bases). The germline V gene has CDR1 SGHRS and CDR2 YFSETQ. V shed 5 bases and J shed 1 base, with 12 bases lying between them. The CDR3 contains 15 residues. The whole variable domain, remainder taken from reference TRBV5-1 and TRBJ2-2, is KAGVTQTPRYLIKTRGQQVTLSCSPISGHRSVSWYQQTPGQGLQFLFEYFSETQRNKGNFPGRFSGRQFSNSRSEMNVSTLELGDSALYLCASSEGLVNTGELFFGEGSRLTVL.